One and the same sample provided the 14 T cell receptor beta chains below, sequenced in a study of shared clonotypes between healthy human individuals. Data came from immunoSEQ multiplex PCR; TCRdb stores just in-frame clones and leaves some out. The table includes approximately 350,000 clones, 90% to 98% detected once. The specimen sequenced was memory CD8+ T cells sorted from blood. Subset: CD45RO+ cells pooled with CCR7-negative TemRA cells. These TCRs come from a man aged 25 to 40 in good health.

The chain uses TRBV11-2 and TRBJ1-3; possibly TRBD1 for D (6 bases). Germline lookup yields CDR1 SGHAT and CDR2 FQNNGV. CDR3 length equals 16 residues. Trimming took 5 bases from V and 0 from J, leaving 14 bases between them. The CDR3 reads CASSLNGGPSGNTIYF. For the CDR3, the DNA is TGTGCCAGCAGCCTAAACGGGGGGCCCTCTGGAAACACCATATATTTT. Full variable domain (outside the CDR3, taken from reference TRBV11-2 and TRBJ1-3): EAGVAQSPRYKIIEKRQSVAFWCNPISGHATLYWYQQILGQGPKLLIQFQNNGVVDDSQLPKDRFSAERLKGVDSTLKIQPAKLEDSAVYLCASSLNGGPSGNTIYFGEGSWLTVV.

This chain links TRBV28 with TRBJ1-5; 9 positions match TRBD1. The germline gives CDR1 MDHEN, CDR2 SYDVKM. The length of the CDR3 is 15 residues. V trimming: 7 bases; J trimming: 0 bases; junction bases outside the gene matches: 4. The CDR3 here is CASIRQGVSNQPQHF. CDR3 nucleotide sequence: TGTGCCAGCATCAGACAGGGGGTTAGCAATCAGCCCCAGCATTTT.

This chain links TRBV10-3 with TRBJ1-2; perhaps TRBD1 as D (5 bases). The CDR3 extends over 13 amino acids. CDR1 is ENHRY, CDR2 SYGVKD, per germline. The V and J ends lost 2 bases and 4 bases respectively, with 8 bases between them. CDR3 residues: CAISEAGPYGYTF. In DNA form, the CDR3 reads TGTGCCATCAGTGAGGCGGGACCCTATGGCTACACCTTC.

The genes are TRBV4-2 and TRBJ2-5; 10 nucleotides line up with TRBD2. This CDR3 has 15 amino acids. CDR1 and CDR2 (germline): LGHNA, YNFKEQ. V gave up 1 base and J gave up 5 bases; unmatched junction bases: 4. The CDR3 nucleotides are TGTGCCAGCAGCCAAGGAGCGGGAGGGCCCGAGACCCAGTACTTC. The encoded protein is CASSQGAGGPETQYF.

This chain links TRBV10-2 with TRBJ2-1; TRBD1 is a possible D gene (6 bases). The CDR3 runs 14 residues. Germline V lookup: CDR1 WSHSY, CDR2 SAAADI. Between the trimmed V and J ends, which lost 0 bases and 4 bases, there was a span of 7 bases. CDR3: CASSESRGYNEQFF. DNA of the CDR3: TGCGCCAGCAGTGAGTCCAGGGGATACAATGAGCAGTTCTTC.

The chain employs TRBV4-1 and TRBJ1-2; TRBD1 aligns across 7 bases. The V and J ends lost 1 base and 6 bases, in that order; junction bases with no gene match: 5. Germline V gene lookup returns CDR1 MGHRA and CDR2 YSYEKL. This CDR3 has 14 amino acids. In nucleotides, the CDR3 is TGCGCCAGCAGCCAAGGACACAGGGGTGATGGCTACACCTTC. Protein: CASSQGHRGDGYTF.

The V call is TRBV5-6, the J call TRBJ2-7; D perhaps matches TRBD2 (5 bases). The CDR3 spans 12 residues. Germline assignment: CDR1 SGHDT and CDR2 YYEEEE. The V end was cut by 3 bases, the J end by 4 bases, with 8 bases between. The CDR3 spells CASSSGFYEQYF. The CDR3 DNA sequence: TGTGCCAGCAGCTCGGGGTTTTACGAGCAGTACTTC.

This chain joins TRBV4-1 and TRBJ2-1; 7 bases fit TRBD1. V shed 0 bases and J 0 bases; nucleotides not matched to a gene: 5. The CDR3 spans 17 residues. Germline CDR1 and CDR2: MGHRA and YSYEKL. The CDR3 reads CASSQDGQANSYNEQFF. CDR3 nucleotide sequence: TGCGCCAGCAGCCAAGATGGACAGGCCAACTCCTACAATGAGCAGTTCTTC.

The chain couples TRBV4-1 to TRBJ1-4; unclear D gene. The CDR3 covers 14 residues. Trimming stripped 6 bases from V and 5 bases from J, with 13 bases between. CDR1 and CDR2 (germline): MGHRA, YSYEKL. CDR3 loop: CASRKPGPNEKLFF. Written as DNA, the CDR3 is TGCGCCAGCAGGAAACCGGGCCCAAATGAAAAACTGTTTTTT.

This clone has only one observation. The chain is built from TRBV29-1 and TRBJ2-7; 10 positions match TRBD1. V lost 4 bases and J lost 4; bases outside the gene matches: 10. The CDR3 has 15 residues. Germline CDR1 is SQVTM and CDR2 is ANQGSEA. The CDR3 DNA is TGCAGCGTTGTGCCAATGGGACAGGGGTTTTACGAGCAGTACTTC. Translating it yields CSVVPMGQGFYEQYF.

The chain carries TRBV18 and TRBJ1-2; the D gene is possibly TRBD1 (5 bases). CDR3 length equals 16 residues. The V gene's germline CDR1 is KGHSH and CDR2 LQKENI. Trimming took 6 bases from V and 1 from J, leaving 18 bases between them. Written as DNA, the CDR3 is TGTGCCAGCTCGTTTTTTGACAGCGCCAATAACTATGGCTACACCTTC. The encoded protein is CASSFFDSANNYGYTF.

The V gene is TRBV18, the J gene TRBJ2-1; the D is unclear. Germline CDR1 reads KGHSH; CDR2 reads LQKENI. Trimming stripped 5 bases from V and 8 bases from J, with 7 bases between. CDR3 size: 11 residues. CDR3 DNA sequence: TGTGCCAGCTCAGAGGTGGATGAGCAGTTCTTC. Translated: CASSEVDEQFF.

The chain's CDR3 is CAWSSGEVDEQYF. The CDR3, as DNA: TGTGCCTGGAGTTCGGGGGAGGTCGACGAGCAGTACTTC. The chain has TRBV30 and TRBJ2-7; D perhaps matches TRBD2 (6 bases). V was cut by 2 bases and J by 5 bases, with 13 bases left in between. The CDR3 runs to 13 residues. Germline V lookup: CDR1 GTSNPN, CDR2 SVGIG (reference sequence).

This rearrangement joins TRBV5-1 to TRBJ1-5, with D unclear. Between the trimmed V and J ends, which lost 4 bases and 5 bases, there was a span of 10 bases. The germline V gene has CDR1 SGHRS and CDR2 YFSETQ. The CDR3 loop spans 13 amino acids. Written as DNA, the CDR3 is TGCGCCAGCAGCCCTGAACCCGATCAGCCCCAGCATTTT. It is translated as CASSPEPDQPQHF.